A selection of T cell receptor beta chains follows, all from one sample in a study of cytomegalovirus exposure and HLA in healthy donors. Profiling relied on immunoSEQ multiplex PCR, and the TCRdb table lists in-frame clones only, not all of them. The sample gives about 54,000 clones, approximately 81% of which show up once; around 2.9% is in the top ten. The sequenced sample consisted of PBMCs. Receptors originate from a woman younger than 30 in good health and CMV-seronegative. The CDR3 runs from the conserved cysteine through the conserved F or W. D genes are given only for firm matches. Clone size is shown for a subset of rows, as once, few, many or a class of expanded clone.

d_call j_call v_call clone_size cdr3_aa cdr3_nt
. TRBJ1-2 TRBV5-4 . CASSLEQEHYGYTF TGTGCCAGCAGCTTGGAACAGGAGCACTATGGCTACACCTTC
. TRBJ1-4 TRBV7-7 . CASSSQAGANEKLFF TGTGCCAGCAGCTCTCAGGCGGGGGCTAATGAAAAACTGTTTTTT
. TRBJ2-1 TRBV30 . CAWSLGHSYNEQFF TGTGCCTGGAGCTTGGGCCATTCCTACAATGAGCAGTTCTTC
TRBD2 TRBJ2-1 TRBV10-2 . CASWASGPYNEQFF TGCGCCAGCTGGGCTAGCGGACCCTACAATGAGCAGTTCTTC
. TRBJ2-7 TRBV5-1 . CASSLEPTFGEEQYF TGCGCCAGCAGCTTGGAACCCACCTTTGGAGAGGAGCAGTACTTC
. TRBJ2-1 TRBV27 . CASSLSESYNEQFF TGTGCCAGCAGTTTAAGCGAGTCCTACAATGAGCAGTTCTTC
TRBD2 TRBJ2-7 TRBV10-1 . CASSASGRAYEQYF TGCGCCAGCAGTGCTAGCGGCCGAGCCTACGAGCAGTACTTC
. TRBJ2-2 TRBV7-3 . CASSPQYTNTGELFF TGTGCCAGCAGCCCGCAGTACACGAACACCGGGGAGCTGTTTTTT
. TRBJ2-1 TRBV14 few CASSQDLIGGEQFF TGTGCCAGCAGCCAAGATTTGATAGGCGGCGAGCAGTTCTTC
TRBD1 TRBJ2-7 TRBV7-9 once CASSWDRVPYEQYF TGTGCCAGCAGTTGGGACAGGGTTCCCTACGAGCAGTACTTC
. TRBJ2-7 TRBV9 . CASSVGDTPYEQYF TGTGCCAGCAGCGTAGGCGACACTCCCTACGAGCAGTACTTC
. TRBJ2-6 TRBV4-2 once CASSQEDGAPHSGANGLTF TGTGCCAGCAGCCAAGAAGACGGAGCCCCGCACTCTGGGGCCAACGGCCTGACTTTC
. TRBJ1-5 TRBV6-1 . CASSDTRRGQPQHF TGTGCCAGCAGTGATACCCGACGAGGTCAGCCCCAGCATTTT
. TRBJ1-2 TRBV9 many CASSVQGSYTF TGTGCCAGCAGCGTCCAGGGGTCCTACACCTTC
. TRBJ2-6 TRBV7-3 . CASSLTRVRGANVLTF TGTGCCAGCAGCTTAACTCGGGTTAGAGGGGCCAACGTCCTGACTTTC
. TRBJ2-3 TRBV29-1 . CSVDKAFGPDTQYF TGCAGCGTTGATAAGGCCTTTGGGCCAGATACGCAGTATTTT
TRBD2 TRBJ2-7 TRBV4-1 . CASSQTSGETYEQYF TGCGCCAGCAGCCAGACTAGCGGAGAGACCTACGAGCAGTACTTC
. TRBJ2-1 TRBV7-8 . CASSGSMSIGEQFF TGTGCCAGCTCCGGTTCTATGTCCATCGGTGAGCAGTTCTTC
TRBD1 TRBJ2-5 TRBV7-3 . CASSWGQQETQYF TGTGCCAGCAGCTGGGGACAGCAAGAGACCCAGTACTTC
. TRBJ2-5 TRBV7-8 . CASSLRAGFQETQYF TGTGCCAGCAGCTTAAGGGCGGGCTTTCAAGAGACCCAGTACTTC
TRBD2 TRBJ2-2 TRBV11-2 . CASSAGTSAGGELFF TGTGCCAGCAGCGCCGGGACTAGCGCGGGCGGGGAGCTGTTTTTT
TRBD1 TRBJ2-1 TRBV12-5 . CASGLGQGAYNEQFF TGTGCTAGTGGACTCGGACAGGGAGCCTACAATGAGCAGTTCTTC
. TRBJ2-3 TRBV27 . CASSPSGSLSTDTQYF TGTGCCAGCAGTCCCTCCGGGTCTCTCTCCACAGATACGCAGTATTTT
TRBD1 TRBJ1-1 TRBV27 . CASSRGTGQFAFF TGTGCCAGCAGCAGGGGGACAGGGCAATTCGCTTTCTTT
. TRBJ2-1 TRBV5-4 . CASSLTRYDEQFF TGTGCCAGCAGCTTAACTCGGTACGATGAGCAGTTCTTC
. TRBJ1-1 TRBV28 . CASDRQGPNTEAFF TGTGCCAGCGACCGTCAGGGCCCAAACACTGAAGCTTTCTTT
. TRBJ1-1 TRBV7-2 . CASSLYGQGNTEAFF TGTGCCAGCAGCTTATATGGTCAGGGGAACACTGAAGCTTTCTTT
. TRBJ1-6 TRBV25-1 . CASSGSTGNSPLHF TGTGCCAGCAGTGGATCCACAGGAAATTCACCCCTCCACTTT
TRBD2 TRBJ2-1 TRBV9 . CASSEGALAGGPYNEQFF TGTGCCAGCAGCGAAGGGGCATTGGCGGGAGGGCCCTACAATGAGCAGTTCTTC
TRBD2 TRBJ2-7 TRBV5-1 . CASSSQRGPADEQYF TGCGCCAGCAGCTCTCAGCGGGGTCCCGCCGACGAGCAGTACTTC
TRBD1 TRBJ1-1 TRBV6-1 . CASSDRDRGRGTEAFF TGTGCCAGCAGTGACCGGGACAGGGGGCGAGGCACTGAAGCTTTCTTT
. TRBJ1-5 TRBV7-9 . CAGPGGPANQPQHF TGTGCCGGCCCGGGGGGCCCCGCCAATCAGCCCCAGCATTTT
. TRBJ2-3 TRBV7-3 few CASSPGQSTDTQYF TGTGCCAGCAGCCCAGGACAGAGCACAGATACGCAGTATTTT
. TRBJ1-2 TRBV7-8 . CASSLATDYGYTF TGTGCCAGCAGCTTAGCGACAGACTATGGCTACACCTTC
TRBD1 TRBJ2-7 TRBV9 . CASSVGPDREYEQYF TGTGCCAGCAGCGTAGGTCCCGACAGGGAGTACGAGCAGTACTTC
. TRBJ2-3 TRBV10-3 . CAIAPGLTRDTQYF TGTGCCATCGCCCCAGGCCTAACACGAGATACGCAGTATTTT
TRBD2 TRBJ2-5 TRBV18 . CASSPSQREDALGETQYF TGTGCCAGCTCACCATCACAGCGGGAGGACGCCCTGGGGGAGACCCAGTACTTC
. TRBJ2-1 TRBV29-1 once CSVEFADSHNEQFF TGCAGCGTTGAATTTGCGGACAGCCACAATGAGCAGTTCTTC
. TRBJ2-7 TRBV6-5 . CASSASSYEQYF TGTGCCAGCAGTGCCAGCTCCTACGAGCAGTACTTC
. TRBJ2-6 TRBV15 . CATSPRNPVGLSGANVLTF TGTGCCACCAGCCCCCGGAACCCGGTGGGACTCTCTGGGGCCAACGTCCTGACTTTC
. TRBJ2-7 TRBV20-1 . CTRRRFYEQYF TGCACCCGAAGGCGGTTTTACGAGCAGTACTTC
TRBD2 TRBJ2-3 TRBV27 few CASSPSGRKDTQYF TGTGCCAGCAGTCCTAGCGGGAGGAAAGATACGCAGTATTTT
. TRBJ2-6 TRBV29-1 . CSVEEARAAHSGANVLTF TGCAGCGTTGAAGAAGCCAGGGCGGCCCACTCTGGGGCCAACGTCCTGACTTTC